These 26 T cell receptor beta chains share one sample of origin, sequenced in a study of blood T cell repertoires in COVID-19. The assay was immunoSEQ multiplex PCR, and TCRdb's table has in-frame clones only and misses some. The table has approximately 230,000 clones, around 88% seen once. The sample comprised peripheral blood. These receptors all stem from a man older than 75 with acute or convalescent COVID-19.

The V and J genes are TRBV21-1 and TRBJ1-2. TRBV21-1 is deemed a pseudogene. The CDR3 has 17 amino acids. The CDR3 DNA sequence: TGTGCCAGCAGCAAAGACCGATGTCGGGAGGTGGGCTATGGCTACACCTTC. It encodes CASSKDRCREVGYGYTF.

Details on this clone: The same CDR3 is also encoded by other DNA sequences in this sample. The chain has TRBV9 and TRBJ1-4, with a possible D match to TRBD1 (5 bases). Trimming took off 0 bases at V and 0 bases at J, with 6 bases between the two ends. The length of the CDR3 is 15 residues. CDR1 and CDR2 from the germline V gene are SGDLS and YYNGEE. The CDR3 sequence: CASSVGGATNEKLFF. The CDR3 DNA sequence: TGTGCCAGCAGCGTAGGGGGGGCAACTAATGAAAAACTGTTTTTT.

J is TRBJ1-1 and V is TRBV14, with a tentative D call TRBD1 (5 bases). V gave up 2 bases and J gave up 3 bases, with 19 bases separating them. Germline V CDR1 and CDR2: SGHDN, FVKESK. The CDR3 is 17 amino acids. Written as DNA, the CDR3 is TGTGCCAGCAGCCAAAACTACCGCAGGGAATGGGACACTGAAGCTTTCTTT. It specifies CASSQNYRREWDTEAFF.

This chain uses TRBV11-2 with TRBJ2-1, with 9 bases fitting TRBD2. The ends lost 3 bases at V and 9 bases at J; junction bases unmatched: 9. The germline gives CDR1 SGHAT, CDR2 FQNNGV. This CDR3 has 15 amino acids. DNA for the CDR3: TGTGCCAGCAGCTTGTCCGCGGGAGGGATCGGTGAGCAGTTCTTC. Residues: CASSLSAGGIGEQFF.

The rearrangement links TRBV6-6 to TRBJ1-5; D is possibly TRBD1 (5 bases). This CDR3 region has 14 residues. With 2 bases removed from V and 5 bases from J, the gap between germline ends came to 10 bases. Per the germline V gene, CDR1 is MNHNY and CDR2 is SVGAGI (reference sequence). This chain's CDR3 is CASSYGGRDQPQHF. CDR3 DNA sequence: TGTGCCAGCAGTTACGGGGGGAGGGATCAGCCCCAGCATTTT.

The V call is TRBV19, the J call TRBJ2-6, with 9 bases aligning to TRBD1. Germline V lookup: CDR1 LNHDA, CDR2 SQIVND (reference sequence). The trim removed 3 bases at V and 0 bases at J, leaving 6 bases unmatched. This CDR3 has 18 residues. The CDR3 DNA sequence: TGTGCCAGTAGTATGCTGGGGACAGGGAACTCTGGGGCCAACGTCCTGACTTTC. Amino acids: CASSMLGTGNSGANVLTF.

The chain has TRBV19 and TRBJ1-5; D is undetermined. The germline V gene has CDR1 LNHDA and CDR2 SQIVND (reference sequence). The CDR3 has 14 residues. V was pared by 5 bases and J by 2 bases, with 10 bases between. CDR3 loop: CASSEGNGNQPQHF. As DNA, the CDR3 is TGTGCCAGTAGTGAGGGTAATGGCAATCAGCCCCAGCATTTT.

The CDR3 loop reads CASTKGTGEGHEQYF. CDR3 bases: TGTGCCAGCACCAAAGGGACAGGGGAGGGCCACGAGCAGTACTTC. The V call is TRBV7-9, the J call TRBJ2-7, with TRBD1 matching 10 bases. The V gene's germline CDR1 is SEHNR and CDR2 FQNEAQ (reference sequence). This CDR3 is built from 15 residues. Trimming cost V 7 bases and J 5 bases; bases outside gene matches: 11.

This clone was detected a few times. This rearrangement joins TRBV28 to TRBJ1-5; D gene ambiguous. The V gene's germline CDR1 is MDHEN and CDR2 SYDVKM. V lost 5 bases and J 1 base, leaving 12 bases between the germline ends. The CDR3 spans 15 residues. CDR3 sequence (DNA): TGTGCCAGCAGTGACCCCGGGAGCAGCAATCAGCCCCAGCATTTT. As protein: CASSDPGSSNQPQHF.

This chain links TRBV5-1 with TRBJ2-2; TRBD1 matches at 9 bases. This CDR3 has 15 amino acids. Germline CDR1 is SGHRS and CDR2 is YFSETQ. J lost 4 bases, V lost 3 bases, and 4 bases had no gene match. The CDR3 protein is CASSSDRGATGELFF. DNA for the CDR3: TGCGCCAGCAGCTCGGACAGGGGAGCCACCGGGGAGCTGTTTTTT.

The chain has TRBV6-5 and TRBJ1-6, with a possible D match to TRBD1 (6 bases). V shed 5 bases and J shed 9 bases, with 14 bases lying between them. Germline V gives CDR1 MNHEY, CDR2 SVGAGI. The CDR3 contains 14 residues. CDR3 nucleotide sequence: TGTGCCAGCAGTCTTCAGGGGATAGGTTCACCCCTCCACTTT. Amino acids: CASSLQGIGSPLHF.

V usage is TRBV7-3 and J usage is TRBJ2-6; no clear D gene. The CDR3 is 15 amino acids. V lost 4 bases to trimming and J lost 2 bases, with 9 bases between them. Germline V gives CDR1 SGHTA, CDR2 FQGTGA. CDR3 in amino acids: CASSSRRTGANVLTF. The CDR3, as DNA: TGTGCCAGCAGCTCTCGGCGGACTGGGGCCAACGTCCTGACTTTC.

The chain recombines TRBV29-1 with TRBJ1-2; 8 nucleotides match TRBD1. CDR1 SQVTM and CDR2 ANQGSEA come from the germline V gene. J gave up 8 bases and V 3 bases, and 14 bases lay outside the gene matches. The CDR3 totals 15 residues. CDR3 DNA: TGCAGCGTTGACGGGCGGGCCGACAGGGGTGGAGGCTACACCTTC. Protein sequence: CSVDGRADRGGGYTF.

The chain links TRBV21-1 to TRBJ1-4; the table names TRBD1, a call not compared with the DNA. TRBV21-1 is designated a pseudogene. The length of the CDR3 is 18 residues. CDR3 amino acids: CASSIDGVLPGQTEKLFF. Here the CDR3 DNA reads TGTGCCAGCAGCATCGATGGGGTCCTTCCGGGACAGACTGAAAAACTGTTTTTT.

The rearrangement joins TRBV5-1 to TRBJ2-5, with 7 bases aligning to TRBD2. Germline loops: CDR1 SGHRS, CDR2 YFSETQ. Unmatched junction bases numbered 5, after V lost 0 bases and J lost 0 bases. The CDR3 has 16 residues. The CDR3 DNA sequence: TGCGCCAGCAGCTTGGCGGTTAGCGGGTACCAAGAGACCCAGTACTTC. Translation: CASSLAVSGYQETQYF.

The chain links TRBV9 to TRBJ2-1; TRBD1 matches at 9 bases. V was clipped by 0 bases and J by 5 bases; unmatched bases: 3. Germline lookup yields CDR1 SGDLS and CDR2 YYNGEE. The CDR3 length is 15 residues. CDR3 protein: CASSVERDRDNEQFF. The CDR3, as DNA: TGTGCCAGCAGCGTAGAGAGGGACAGGGACAATGAGCAGTTCTTC.

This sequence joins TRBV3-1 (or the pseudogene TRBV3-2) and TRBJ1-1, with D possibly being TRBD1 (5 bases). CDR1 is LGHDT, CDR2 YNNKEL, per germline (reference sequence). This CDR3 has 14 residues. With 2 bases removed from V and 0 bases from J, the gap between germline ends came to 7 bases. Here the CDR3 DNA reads TGTGCCAGCAGCCAATGGGGCATGAACACTGAAGCTTTCTTT. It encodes CASSQWGMNTEAFF.

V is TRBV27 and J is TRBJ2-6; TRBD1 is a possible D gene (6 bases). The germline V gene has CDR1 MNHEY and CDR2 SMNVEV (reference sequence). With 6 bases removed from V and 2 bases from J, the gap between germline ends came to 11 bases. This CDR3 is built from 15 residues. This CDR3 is CASSGKGAGANVLTF. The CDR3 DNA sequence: TGTGCCAGCAGCGGGAAGGGGGCTGGGGCCAACGTCCTGACTTTC.

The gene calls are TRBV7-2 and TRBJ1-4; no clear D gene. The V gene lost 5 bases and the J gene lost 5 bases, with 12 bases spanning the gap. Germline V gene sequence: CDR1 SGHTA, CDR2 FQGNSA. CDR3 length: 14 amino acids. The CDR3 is CASSVDGLNEKLFF. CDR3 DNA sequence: TGTGCCAGCAGCGTAGACGGTTTAAATGAAAAACTGTTTTTT.

The CDR3 DNA follows: TGTGCCAGCGGGACGGCCGGATTAGCGGGAGGGGCTGCCTACGAGCAGTACTTC. Translated: CASGTAGLAGGAAYEQYF. V and J are TRBV28 and TRBJ2-7; 11 nucleotides align to TRBD2. The CDR3 extends over 18 amino acids. J lost 2 bases, V lost 8 bases, and 17 bases had no gene match. Germline loops: CDR1 MDHEN, CDR2 SYDVKM.

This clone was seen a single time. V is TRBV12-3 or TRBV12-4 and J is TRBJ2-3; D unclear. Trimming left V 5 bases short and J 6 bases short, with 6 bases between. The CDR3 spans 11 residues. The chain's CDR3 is CASSLMDTQYF. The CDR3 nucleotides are TGTGCCAGCAGTCTAATGGATACGCAGTATTTT.

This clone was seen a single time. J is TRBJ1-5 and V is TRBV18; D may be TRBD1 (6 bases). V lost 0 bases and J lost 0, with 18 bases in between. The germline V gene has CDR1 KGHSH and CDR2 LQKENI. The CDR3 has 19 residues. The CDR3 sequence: CASSPPIGGAIYSNQPQHF. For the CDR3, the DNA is TGTGCCAGCTCACCACCGATTGGGGGGGCAATTTATAGCAATCAGCCCCAGCATTTT. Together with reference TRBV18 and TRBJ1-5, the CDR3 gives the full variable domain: NAGVMQNPRHLVRRRGQEARLRCSPMKGHSHVYWYRQLPEEGLKFMVYLQKENIIDESGMPKERFSAEFPKEGPSILRIQQVVRGDSAAYFCASSPPIGGAIYSNQPQHFGDGTRLSIL.

CDR3 protein: CASSRKAGLNEQYF. CDR3 DNA sequence: TGCGCCAGCAGCCGAAAGGCAGGTCTAAACGAGCAGTACTTC. The rearrangement joins TRBV4-1 to TRBJ2-7; D not certain. CDR1 is MGHRA and CDR2 is YSYEKL in the germline V gene. This CDR3 comprises 14 residues. Trimming pared 4 bases from V and 5 bases from J, leaving 15 bases between.

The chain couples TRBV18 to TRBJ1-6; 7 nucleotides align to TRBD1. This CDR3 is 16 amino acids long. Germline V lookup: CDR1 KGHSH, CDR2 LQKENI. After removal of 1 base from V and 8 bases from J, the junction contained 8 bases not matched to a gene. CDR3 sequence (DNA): TGTGCCAGCTCACCACTCCAGGGGGAAGGATATTCACCCCTCCACTTT. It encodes CASSPLQGEGYSPLHF.

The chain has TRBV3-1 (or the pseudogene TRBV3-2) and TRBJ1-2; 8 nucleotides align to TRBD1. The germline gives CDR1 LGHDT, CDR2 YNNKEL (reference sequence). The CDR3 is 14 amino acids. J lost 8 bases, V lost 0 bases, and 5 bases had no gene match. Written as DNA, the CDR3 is TGTGCCAGCAGCCAAGATCCAGGGGGCAGCGGCTACACCTTC. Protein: CASSQDPGGSGYTF.

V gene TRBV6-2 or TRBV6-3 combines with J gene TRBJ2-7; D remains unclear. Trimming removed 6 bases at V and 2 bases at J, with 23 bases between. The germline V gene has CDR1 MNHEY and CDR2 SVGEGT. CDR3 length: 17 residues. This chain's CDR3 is CASSPAGWRSSPYEQYF. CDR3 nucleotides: TGTGCCAGCAGCCCCGCCGGTTGGAGATCCTCCCCCTACGAGCAGTACTTC.